The 16 T cell receptor beta chains listed next were all sequenced from one sample in a study of a mutant IDH1 vaccine in newly diagnosed glioma. Profiled with immunoSEQ multiplex PCR; TCRdb holds only in-frame clones, not every one. The repertoire holds 98,000 or so clones, about 87% seen once, with around 0.6% in the top ten. The time point was: baseline, week 1 (first vaccination visit). Treatment here: pre-vaccination baseline after standard-of-care therapy. The sample here was PBMCs, taken from a glioma patient treated with radiotherapy, temozolomide or both. The receptors derive from a woman aged 50 to 60 with glioma.

The rearrangement uses TRBV11-2 and TRBJ2-7; no firm D call. V was trimmed by 3 bases and J by 3 bases, leaving 6 bases between them. The CDR3 sequence is 12 residues long. Germline assignment: CDR1 SGHAT and CDR2 FQNNGV. CDR3: CASSLVNYEQYF. The CDR3 DNA is TGTGCCAGCAGCTTGGTGAACTACGAGCAGTACTTC.

The chain joins TRBV5-6 to TRBJ2-7; D not resolved. V was shortened by 5 bases and J by 7 bases, with 10 bases between the two germline ends. Looked up from germline, CDR1 is SGHDT and CDR2 is YYEEEE. This CDR3 is built from 11 residues. CDR3 sequence: CASSSRREQYF. The CDR3 DNA reads TGTGCCAGCAGTTCGAGACGGGAGCAGTACTTC.

The V and J genes are TRBV27 and TRBJ2-1; 9 positions match TRBD2. This CDR3 is 17 amino acids long. Losses at the gene ends were 4 bases for V and 0 bases for J; bases not matched to a gene: 7. The germline V gene has CDR1 MNHEY and CDR2 SMNVEV (reference sequence). The CDR3 here is CASSSPGLASSYNEQFF. CDR3 sequence (DNA): TGTGCCAGCAGTTCACCCGGACTAGCGAGCTCCTACAATGAGCAGTTCTTC.

The chain is built from TRBV11-3 and TRBJ2-7; possible D gene TRBD2, 5 bases. Germline values: CDR1 SGHNT, CDR2 YENEEA. Trimming took 1 base from V and 6 from J, leaving 10 bases between them. This CDR3 contains 13 residues. The CDR3 region is CASSLGRVGEQYF. The CDR3 DNA reads as TGTGCCAGCAGCTTAGGGCGGGTTGGCGAGCAGTACTTC.

CDR3 DNA: TGCGCCAGCAGCCAAGATCCGGGGGGGGGAAATCAGCCCCAGCATTTT. This codes for CASSQDPGGGNQPQHF. This chain links TRBV4-1 with TRBJ1-5; D might be TRBD1 (5 bases). CDR3 length: 16 amino acids. Per germline, CDR1 MGHRA and CDR2 YSYEKL. Deletions cut 0 bases from V and 4 bases from J, with 13 bases between.

The chain is built from TRBV21-1 and TRBJ1-3. TRBV21-1 is labeled a pseudogene. There are 18 residues in the CDR3. CDR3 coding DNA: TGTGCCAGCAGCAACGAGCCCCTGACCCACCAACTTACGAACACCATATATTTT. This sequence encodes CASSNEPLTHQLTNTIYF.

In its sample, this clone was seen a few times. The chain carries TRBV6-5 and TRBJ1-2; 8 nucleotides agree with TRBD1. Trimming cost V 6 bases and J 7 bases; bases outside gene matches: 10. Germline V gene lookup returns CDR1 MNHEY and CDR2 SVGAGI. The CDR3 covers 14 residues. CDR3 region: CASSKNQGAGGYTF. DNA of the CDR3: TGTGCCAGCAGCAAGAATCAGGGGGCGGGTGGCTACACCTTC.

This clone was seen a single time. The chain is built from TRBV19 and TRBJ2-2; no definite D call. The V gene's germline CDR1 is LNHDA and CDR2 SQIVND (reference sequence). V shed 7 bases and J shed 4 bases, with 10 bases lying between them. This CDR3 has 13 residues. The CDR3 region is CASKFQPTGELFF. As DNA, the CDR3 is TGTGCCAGTAAATTCCAACCCACCGGGGAGCTGTTTTTT. Filled out from reference TRBV19 and TRBJ2-2, the complete variable domain reads DGGITQSPKYLFRKEGQNVTLSCEQNLNHDAMYWYRQDPGQGLRLIYYSQIVNDFQKGDIAEGYSVSREKKESFPLTVTSAQKNPTAFYLCASKFQPTGELFFGEGSRLTVL.

This chain links TRBV28 with TRBJ1-4; D unclear. Deletions cut 4 bases from V and 3 bases from J, with 9 bases between. Germline values: CDR1 MDHEN, CDR2 SYDVKM. CDR3 length: 14 residues. The DNA of the CDR3 is TGTGCCAGCAGTTCTCGACCGCCTAATGAAAAACTGTTTTTT. Its protein product is CASSSRPPNEKLFF.

This chain uses TRBV19 with TRBJ2-7, with D possibly TRBD1 on 5 matching bases. Germline V gives CDR1 LNHDA, CDR2 SQIVND (reference sequence). This CDR3 has 16 residues. V lost 5 bases to trimming and J lost 0 bases, with 17 bases between them. The CDR3 protein is CASSSTFRGDSYEQYF. CDR3 DNA sequence: TGTGCCAGTAGTTCTACCTTTAGGGGCGACTCCTACGAGCAGTACTTC.

The J gene is TRBJ2-7, the V gene TRBV7-9; D may be TRBD2 (6 bases). There are 13 residues in the CDR3. V lost 5 bases, J lost 4 bases, and 12 bases lay in between. Germline CDR1 SEHNR, CDR2 FQNEAQ (reference sequence). The CDR3: CASSAPGEYEQYF. Written as DNA, the CDR3 is TGTGCCAGCAGCGCGCCGGGGGAATACGAGCAGTACTTC.

The rearrangement joins TRBV6-1 to TRBJ1-5, with a possible D match to TRBD1 (5 bases). Germline CDR1 reads MNHNS; CDR2 reads SASEGT. This CDR3 has 14 amino acids. Trimming pared 5 bases from V and 1 base from J, leaving 9 bases between. In DNA form, the CDR3 reads TGTGCCAGCAGTCCCAGGGAGAGCAATCAGCCCCAGCATTTT. This translates into CASSPRESNQPQHF.

The chain joins TRBV27 to TRBJ2-2, with TRBD2 identical over 10 bases. This CDR3 comprises 14 residues. V was pared by 8 bases and J by 3 bases, with 3 bases of the junction left unmatched. The V gene's germline CDR1 is MNHEY and CDR2 SMNVEV (reference sequence). DNA of the CDR3: TGTGCCAGCCTTAGCGGGAGGCACACCGGGGAGCTGTTTTTT. Protein sequence: CASLSGRHTGELFF.

This clone occurred once. The gene calls are TRBV30 and TRBJ2-1, with D unclear. CDR3 size: 14 residues. Germline values: CDR1 GTSNPN, CDR2 SVGIG (reference sequence). The V gene lost 0 bases and the J gene lost 2 bases, with 8 bases spanning the gap. CDR3 region: CAWSVRRAYNEQFF. The CDR3 DNA follows: TGTGCCTGGAGTGTCCGACGGGCCTACAATGAGCAGTTCTTC.

The J gene is TRBJ1-4, the V gene TRBV19; D may be TRBD1 (5 bases). CDR3 size: 16 residues. Trimming took off 5 bases at V and 4 bases at J, with 17 bases between the two ends. Germline V gene sequence: CDR1 LNHDA, CDR2 SQIVND (reference sequence). The DNA of the CDR3 is TGTGCCAGTAGTTTACTCGGGGCCGAAGATAATGAAAAACTGTTTTTT. Its translation: CASSLLGAEDNEKLFF.

The genes are TRBV28 and TRBJ1-2; D uncertain. The V gene's germline CDR1 is MDHEN and CDR2 SYDVKM. Trimming cost V 6 bases and J 7 bases, with 15 bases left between them. CDR3 length equals 13 residues. CDR3 in DNA: TGTGCCAGCAGGGGTCCAGAAATCTCTGGCTACACCTTC. It encodes CASRGPEISGYTF.